This passage covers 13 T cell receptor beta chains from one sample sequenced in a study of blood T cell repertoires in COVID-19. Sequencing was performed with immunoSEQ multiplex PCR; in TCRdb, only in-frame clones are kept and a portion is missing. The data hold about 240,000 clones, with roughly 89% observed a single time. Source material: PBMCs or T cells enriched from blood (not recorded which). All receptors come from a woman in her 30s who had recovered from COVID-19.

This clone showed up just once. The genes are TRBV5-1 and TRBJ1-2, with D perhaps TRBD1 (5 bases). Germline loops: CDR1 SGHRS, CDR2 YFSETQ. Trimming took 8 bases from V and 8 from J, leaving 28 bases between them. The CDR3 has 16 residues. In DNA form, the CDR3 reads TGCGCCAGTTCTTCTTTTCCTGGACACCCATTAGAAGGCTACACCTTC. This codes for CASSSFPGHPLEGYTF.

This clone showed up just once. J is TRBJ2-2 and V is TRBV7-2, with 7 bases identical to TRBD2. The germline V gene has CDR1 SGHTA and CDR2 FQGNSA. This CDR3 is built from 15 residues. The V and J ends lost 11 bases and 5 bases, in that order; junction bases with no gene match: 14. CDR3 sequence (DNA): TGTGCCGGCCTCCGTCCAGGGACTACAACCGGGGAGCTGTTTTTT. Translating it yields CAGLRPGTTTGELFF.

The J gene is TRBJ2-1, the V gene TRBV5-1; 14 nucleotides line up with TRBD2. The CDR3 sequence is 16 residues long. Germline-derived CDR1 and CDR2 are SGHRS and YFSETQ. V lost 1 base and J lost 7; bases outside the gene matches: 4. This chain's CDR3 is CASSLPGTSGRNEQFF. Here the CDR3 DNA reads TGCGCCAGCAGCTTGCCCGGGACTAGCGGGAGAAATGAGCAGTTCTTC.

CDR3 in amino acids: CASSPTTGLYGYTF. The DNA for the CDR3 is TGTGCCAGCAGCCCCACGACAGGGTTATACGGCTACACCTTC. This chain connects TRBV7-9 to TRBJ1-2; 7 bases are a match to TRBD1. Germline-derived CDR1 and CDR2 are SEHNR and FQNEAQ (reference sequence). CDR3 length: 14 residues. Unmatched junction bases numbered 11, after V lost 5 bases and J lost 8 bases.

The rearrangement joins TRBV9 to TRBJ1-3; 9 bases line up with TRBD1. Looked up from germline, CDR1 is SGDLS and CDR2 is YYNGEE. J lost 0 bases, V lost 2 bases, and 3 bases had no gene match. The length of the CDR3 is 16 residues. CDR3 nucleotides: TGTGCCAGCAGCGTGGGACAGGGCTACTCTGGAAACACCATATATTTT. This gives the protein CASSVGQGYSGNTIYF.

The chain is built from TRBV18 and TRBJ2-2, with TRBD1 matching 7 bases. Trimming took 5 bases from V and 1 from J; bases not matched to a gene: 4. Germline V CDR1 and CDR2: KGHSH, LQKENI. This CDR3 has 15 amino acids. The CDR3 coding sequence is TGTGCCAGCTCAACGGGACAGCTGAACACCGGGGAGCTGTTTTTT. Protein product: CASSTGQLNTGELFF. Variable domain in full (rest from reference TRBV18 and TRBJ2-2): NAGVMQNPRHLVRRRGQEARLRCSPMKGHSHVYWYRQLPEEGLKFMVYLQKENIIDESGMPKERFSAEFPKEGPSILRIQQVVRGDSAAYFCASSTGQLNTGELFFGEGSRLTVL.

In this sample, this clone turned up once. The rearrangement links TRBV9 to TRBJ2-1, with a tentative D call TRBD2 (5 bases). V gave up 4 bases and J gave up 0 bases, with 17 bases separating them. This CDR3 region has 17 residues. Germline CDR1 reads SGDLS; CDR2 reads YYNGEE. This chain's CDR3 is CASSILKDSSSYNEQFF. The CDR3 DNA is TGTGCCAGCAGCATACTGAAGGACTCTAGCTCCTACAATGAGCAGTTCTTC. The full variable domain, its missing parts supplied by reference TRBV9 and TRBJ2-1, is DSGVTQTPKHLITATGQRVTLRCSPRSGDLSVYWYQQSLDQGLQFLIQYYNGEERAKGNILERFSAQQFPDLHSELNLSSLELGDSALYFCASSILKDSSSYNEQFFGPGTRLTVL.

This clone appeared once. The chain uses TRBV19 and TRBJ2-1; 11 bases map to TRBD2. Germline values: CDR1 LNHDA, CDR2 SQIVND (reference sequence). This CDR3 has 14 amino acids. With 10 bases clipped from V and 5 bases from J, the junction kept 7 bases outside the gene matches. CDR3 sequence: CATDLAGGNNEQFF. In nucleotides, the CDR3 is TGTGCCACCGACCTAGCGGGGGGAAACAATGAGCAGTTCTTC. The full variable domain, its missing parts supplied by reference TRBV19 and TRBJ2-1, is DGGITQSPKYLFRKEGQNVTLSCEQNLNHDAMYWYRQDPGQGLRLIYYSQIVNDFQKGDIAEGYSVSREKKESFPLTVTSAQKNPTAFYLCATDLAGGNNEQFFGPGTRLTVL.

The gene calls are TRBV11-2 and TRBJ2-6; D gene unclear. The CDR3 is 17 amino acids. Germline loops: CDR1 SGHAT, CDR2 FQNNGV. V lost 7 bases to trimming and J lost 0 bases, with 16 bases between them. The DNA of the CDR3 is TGTGCCAGCACTCGCCCCGGAGAAATCTCTGGGGCCAACGTCCTGACTTTC. Translated, it gives CASTRPGEISGANVLTF.

The CDR3 loop is CAWRSGERLANYGYTF. DNA for the CDR3: TGTGCCTGGAGGTCGGGGGAGCGCCTCGCGAACTATGGCTACACCTTC. The genes are TRBV30 and TRBJ1-2; D might be TRBD1 (5 bases). Deletions cut 3 bases from V and 2 bases from J, with 19 bases between. Looked up from germline, CDR1 is GTSNPN and CDR2 is SVGIG (reference sequence). This CDR3 has 16 amino acids.

This clone has just a few counts. V usage is TRBV7-9 and J usage is TRBJ1-5; TRBD1 matches 7 bases. Trimming took 5 bases from V and 3 from J; bases not matched to a gene: 10. This CDR3 region has 16 residues. Germline loops: CDR1 SEHNR, CDR2 FQNEAQ (reference sequence). The CDR3 reads CASSQQGRGYNQPQHF. The CDR3 DNA is TGTGCCAGCAGCCAACAGGGCAGGGGGTACAATCAGCCCCAGCATTTT.

The chain couples TRBV5-1 to TRBJ1-1; 7 bases are shared with TRBD1. J gave up 10 bases and V 0 bases, and 9 bases lay outside the gene matches. The CDR3 has 14 residues. Germline CDR1 is SGHRS and CDR2 is YFSETQ. CDR3 in DNA: TGCGCCAGCAGCTTGGAGCGGAAAGGGGGCCGAGCTTTCTTT. The encoded protein is CASSLERKGGRAFF.

The chain combines TRBV6-5 with TRBJ1-1; 8 bases are a match to TRBD1. There are 14 residues in the CDR3. CDR1 MNHEY and CDR2 SVGAGI come from the germline V gene. The ends lost 6 bases at V and 1 base at J; junction bases unmatched: 4. In nucleotides, the CDR3 is TGTGCCAGCAGGACCGGACAGGGGAACACTGAAGCTTTCTTT. The encoded protein is CASRTGQGNTEAFF.